This T cell receptor (beta chain) was captured by sequencing in a study of blood T cell repertoires in COVID-19. As originally analysed: Amplifying reference gene primers gave estimates of nucleated cell counts. The protocol was immunoSEQ multiplex PCR, while the TCRdb copy is restricted to in-frame clones and leaves out a portion. V, J and clone size are taken as reported in that table, and D and trimming were inferred from the DNA itself. This repertoire shows 270,000 or so clones, 65% to 90% found once; its top ten account for 10% to 15%. This CDR3 comprises 16 residues. V dropped 4 bases and J dropped 5; count of bases not matched to a gene: 10. The V gene's germline CDR1 is SGHDT and CDR2 YYEEEE. This clone appeared a single time.

The receptor's source is a human donor in a cohort sampled during active COVID-19. The chain is built from TRBV5-6 and TRBJ2-3, with TRBD2 matching 10 bases. Material for sequencing was peripheral blood. CDR3 bases: TGTGCCAGCAGCACCCTTAGCGGGAGGTTAGGAGATACGCAGTATTTT. Amino acids: CASSTLSGRLGDTQYF. Based on the CDR3 plus reference TRBV5-6 and TRBJ2-3, the full variable domain is DAGVTQSPTHLIKTRGQQVTLRCSPKSGHDTVSWYQQALGQGPQFIFQYYEEEERQRGNFPDRFSGHQFPNYSSELNVNALLLGDSALYLCASSTLSGRLGDTQYFGPGTRLTVL.